Below are 30 T cell receptor beta chains sequenced from a single sample in a study of blood T cell repertoires in COVID-19. Sequencing used immunoSEQ multiplex PCR; TCRdb keeps in-frame clones, though not all of them. The data show approximately 120,000 clones, roughly nine tenths seen once. Sequenced input: peripheral blood. The receptors stem from a man aged 50 to 60 with COVID-19, enrolled during active disease.

The chain has TRBV5-1 and TRBJ2-7; 10 nucleotides line up with TRBD1. J lost 1 base, V lost 3 bases, and 4 bases had no gene match. This CDR3 has 15 residues. The germline gives CDR1 SGHRS, CDR2 YFSETQ. The CDR3 nucleotides are TGCGCCAGCAGCTGGGGACAGGGGCCATCCTACGAGCAGTACTTC. As protein: CASSWGQGPSYEQYF.

The chain uses TRBV5-1 and TRBJ1-6, with 9 bases matching TRBD1. Germline values: CDR1 SGHRS, CDR2 YFSETQ. V lost 2 bases to trimming and J lost 5 bases; unmatched junction nucleotides: 2. The CDR3 sequence is 15 residues long. The CDR3, as DNA: TGCGCCAGCAGCTTACAGGGGGCGAATAATTCACCCCTCCACTTT. Amino acid sequence: CASSLQGANNSPLHF.

The J gene is TRBJ2-1, the V gene TRBV5-8; 11 bases line up with TRBD2. V lost 1 base and J lost 8; bases outside the gene matches: 8. CDR3 length: 16 residues. Germline V gene data show CDR1 as SGHTS and CDR2 as YDEGEE. The CDR3, as DNA: TGTGCCAGCAGCTTGCTTGTAGCGGGAGGGCTTGATGAGCAGTTCTTC. Residues: CASSLLVAGGLDEQFF.

This rearrangement joins TRBV6-5 to TRBJ2-5, with a weak D call TRBD1 (6 bases). In germline, CDR1 is MNHEY, CDR2 SVGAGI. V gave up 2 bases and J gave up 4 bases, with 14 bases separating them. CDR3 length: 15 amino acids. CDR3 in amino acids: CASSYGGDLVETQYF. The CDR3 nucleotides read TGTGCCAGCAGTTACGGGGGCGACTTAGTAGAGACCCAGTACTTC.

This clone occurred once. The rearrangement joins TRBV19 to TRBJ2-2; D unclear. Looked up from germline, CDR1 is LNHDA and CDR2 is SQIVND (reference sequence). V was clipped by 6 bases and J by 0 bases, with 14 bases between them. CDR3 size: 16 residues. CDR3 bases: TGTGCCAGTAGACTCTTGGGCTCGTCGAACACCGGGGAGCTGTTTTTT. Amino acids: CASRLLGSSNTGELFF.

The chain has TRBV3-1 (or the pseudogene TRBV3-2) and TRBJ2-2; a possible D gene is TRBD1 (6 bases). The CDR3 extends over 14 amino acids. Germline V gene sequence: CDR1 LGHDT, CDR2 YNNKEL (reference sequence). V was pared by 8 bases and J by 5 bases, with 15 bases between. Written as DNA, the CDR3 is TGTGCCAGCCGAAGACAGGCTGGGACCGGGGAGCTGTTTTTT. Translated: CASRRQAGTGELFF.

The chain combines TRBV4-2 with TRBJ2-7, with TRBD2 matching 10 bases. The CDR3 is 15 residues long. Trimming removed 0 bases from V and 3 bases from J; junction bases left unmatched: 2. The germline V gene has CDR1 LGHNA and CDR2 YNFKEQ. CDR3 nucleotides: TGTGCCAGCAGCCAAGAGGCTAGCGGGAGCTACGAGCAGTACGTC. This gives the protein CASSQEASGSYEQYV.

This clone was counted between two and nine times. This chain connects TRBV5-1 to TRBJ2-2; maybe TRBD1 (6 bases). CDR3 length: 12 amino acids. V was cut by 4 bases and J by 5 bases, with 6 bases left in between. The germline V gene encodes CDR1 SGHRS and CDR2 YFSETQ. The CDR3 spells CASSQGTGELFF. DNA of the CDR3: TGCGCCAGCAGCCAGGGGACCGGGGAGCTGTTTTTT.

The rearrangement links TRBV29-1 to TRBJ2-1, with a tentative D call TRBD2 (5 bases). The length of the CDR3 is 12 residues. V lost 7 bases, J lost 4 bases, and 11 bases lay in between. Germline values: CDR1 SQVTM, CDR2 ANQGSEA. The CDR3 DNA sequence: TGCAGCGCCGGACTCCTTTACAATGAGCAGTTCTTC. Protein product: CSAGLLYNEQFF.

This clone occurred a few times. The rearrangement links TRBV4-1 to TRBJ2-5, with 12 bases matching TRBD2. This CDR3 has 17 amino acids. The V gene's germline CDR1 is MGHRA and CDR2 YSYEKL. The V segment lost 0 bases and the J segment 4 bases; nucleotides outside the gene matches: 6. The CDR3 nucleotides are TGCGCCAGCAGCCAAGACCGTCTAGCGGGAGGGGGAGAGACCCAGTACTTC. Protein: CASSQDRLAGGGETQYF.

The chain uses TRBV5-4 and TRBJ1-3; no firm D call. Germline V gene data show CDR1 as SGHNT and CDR2 as YYREEE (reference sequence). The CDR3 is made up of 15 amino acids. The ends were cut back, 1 base at V and 4 bases at J, with 12 bases in the middle. The DNA of the CDR3 is TGTGCCAGCAGCTTGTACGGGAACAGCGGAAACACCATATATTTT. Protein product: CASSLYGNSGNTIYF.

Concerning this clone: Other nucleotide sequences in the sample specify the same CDR3. The CDR3 bases are TGCGCCAGCAGCTCGACAGGGTACGAGCAGTACTTC. This sequence encodes CASSSTGYEQYF. The genes are TRBV5-1 and TRBJ2-7, with 7 bases matching TRBD1. Germline lookup yields CDR1 SGHRS and CDR2 YFSETQ. There are 12 residues in the CDR3. The V and J ends lost 3 bases and 4 bases, in that order; junction bases with no gene match: 1.

The rearrangement uses TRBV7-2 and TRBJ2-5; TRBD2 matches at 7 bases. After removal of 7 bases from V and 5 bases from J, the junction contained 1 base not matched to a gene. The length of the CDR3 is 11 residues. CDR1 and CDR2 (germline): SGHTA, FQGNSA. The CDR3: CASTGGETQYF. The CDR3 region has the DNA TGTGCCAGCACCGGGGGGGAGACCCAGTACTTC.

The gene calls are TRBV5-1 and TRBJ1-1; 7 nucleotides match TRBD1. The length of the CDR3 is 14 residues. V shed 4 bases, J shed 5 bases, and the junction held 8 bases outside the gene matches. Germline V gene data show CDR1 as SGHRS and CDR2 as YFSETQ. This CDR3 is CASSTGTVKTEAFF. The CDR3 nucleotides read TGCGCCAGCAGCACCGGGACAGTAAAGACTGAAGCTTTCTTT. Full variable domain (outside the CDR3, taken from reference TRBV5-1 and TRBJ1-1): KAGVTQTPRYLIKTRGQQVTLSCSPISGHRSVSWYQQTPGQGLQFLFEYFSETQRNKGNFPGRFSGRQFSNSRSEMNVSTLELGDSALYLCASSTGTVKTEAFFGQGTRLTVV.

V is TRBV9 and J is TRBJ2-3, with D maybe TRBD2 (5 bases). Per the germline V gene, CDR1 is SGDLS and CDR2 is YYNGEE. The length of the CDR3 is 15 residues. Trimming removed 0 bases from V and 5 bases from J, with 13 bases in between. This CDR3 is CASSVVEGVGDTQYF. In nucleotides, the CDR3 is TGTGCCAGCAGCGTAGTAGAGGGAGTGGGAGATACGCAGTATTTT.

The gene calls are TRBV5-1 and TRBJ2-1, with a tentative D call TRBD1 (5 bases). V was trimmed by 4 bases and J by 1 base, leaving 12 bases between them. Germline V gene data show CDR1 as SGHRS and CDR2 as YFSETQ. The CDR3 extends over 15 amino acids. The DNA for the CDR3 is TGCGCCAGCAGCCCCCGAGGACATTCCTACAATGAGCAGTTCTTC. Encoded protein: CASSPRGHSYNEQFF.

The chain couples TRBV3-1 (or the pseudogene TRBV3-2) to TRBJ1-2; D is ambiguous. CDR1 and CDR2 from the germline V gene are LGHDT and YNNKEL (reference sequence). CDR3 length equals 13 residues. Trimming removed 2 bases from V and 2 bases from J, with 6 bases in between. The CDR3 DNA is TGTGCCAGCAGCCAACTAACGAACTATGGCTACACCTTC. The encoded protein is CASSQLTNYGYTF.

V and J are TRBV10-3 and TRBJ2-5; 9 nucleotides align to TRBD1. Trimming took 2 bases from V and 5 from J; bases not matched to a gene: 3. Germline CDR1 and CDR2: ENHRY and SYGVKD. The CDR3 is made up of 14 amino acids. The CDR3 nucleotides are TGTGCCATCAGTGAGATGGGACAGGGTGAGACCCAGTACTTC. It encodes CAISEMGQGETQYF.

J is TRBJ2-3 and V is TRBV9; 12 positions match TRBD2. The V gene end was trimmed by 3 bases and the J gene end by 2 bases; junction bases not matched to a gene: 4. The CDR3 runs to 16 residues. CDR1 SGDLS and CDR2 YYNGEE come from the germline V gene. In nucleotides, the CDR3 is TGTGCCAGCAGCGGACGGACTAGCGGGAACACAGATACGCAGTATTTT. This encodes CASSGRTSGNTDTQYF.

V is TRBV10-3 and J is TRBJ2-5; TRBD2 aligns across 11 bases. V was clipped by 2 bases and J by 5 bases; unmatched bases: 10. Germline CDR1 is ENHRY and CDR2 is SYGVKD. The CDR3 is made up of 17 amino acids. CDR3 protein: CAISETNSGRAGETQYF. Here the CDR3 DNA reads TGTGCCATCAGTGAGACAAATAGCGGGAGGGCCGGCGAGACCCAGTACTTC.

This chain joins TRBV14 and TRBJ2-3, with D uncertain. The V gene's germline CDR1 is SGHDN and CDR2 FVKESK. Trimming left V 0 bases short and J 4 bases short, with 20 bases between. This CDR3 has 18 amino acids. The CDR3, as DNA: TGTGCCAGCAGCCAAGACCCTGGAGCCTCTCTTCTGGCAGATACGCAGTATTTT. It encodes CASSQDPGASLLADTQYF.

This chain uses TRBV12-3 or TRBV12-4 with TRBJ1-5, with TRBD1 matching 7 bases. The J segment lost 6 bases and the V segment lost 5 bases, leaving 4 bases of the junction unmatched. The CDR3 covers 13 residues. CDR3 DNA: TGTGCCAGCAGTGACAGGGAAGGTCAGCCCCAGCATTTT. Translating gives CASSDREGQPQHF.

The rearrangement uses TRBV18 and TRBJ2-1, with 10 bases that match TRBD2. The CDR3 is 15 residues long. Germline assignment: CDR1 KGHSH and CDR2 LQKENI. V lost 3 bases, J lost 7 bases, and 6 bases stayed unmatched. The CDR3 DNA reads as TGTGCCAGCTCACCCACCAGCGGGAGGGGGAATGAGCAGTTCTTC. Translating gives CASSPTSGRGNEQFF.

The chain uses TRBV3-1 (or the pseudogene TRBV3-2) and TRBJ2-2, with unresolved D. The V and J ends lost 1 base and 4 bases respectively, with 7 bases between them. Germline-derived CDR1 and CDR2 are LGHDT and YNNKEL (reference sequence). There are 14 residues in the CDR3. The DNA of the CDR3 is TGTGCCAGCAGCCAAGGGCGGAGCACCGGGGAGCTGTTTTTT. Residues: CASSQGRSTGELFF.

This clone showed up just once. The gene calls are TRBV5-1 and TRBJ2-1, with 7 bases identical to TRBD2. In germline, CDR1 is SGHRS, CDR2 YFSETQ. The CDR3 totals 16 residues. The ends lost 0 bases at V and 2 bases at J; junction bases unmatched: 5. The CDR3 nucleotides are TGCGCCAGCAGCTTGGCTGGCGGGAGAACCTACAATGAGCAGTTCTTC. It translates to CASSLAGGRTYNEQFF.

The CDR3 coding sequence is TGTGCCAGCAGTTCGGACAGCGATCAGCCCCAGCATTTT. Encoded protein: CASSSDSDQPQHF. This chain joins TRBV12-3 or TRBV12-4 and TRBJ1-5; D possibly corresponds to TRBD1 (6 bases). Deletions cut 4 bases from V and 5 bases from J, with 9 bases between. The CDR3 has 13 residues.

This chain connects TRBV28 to TRBJ1-1; no definite D call. Trimming took 3 bases from V and 1 from J, leaving 9 bases between them. CDR1 and CDR2 (germline): MDHEN, SYDVKM. CDR3 size: 14 residues. The CDR3 sequence is CASSFERENTEAFF. Written as DNA, the CDR3 is TGTGCCAGCAGTTTTGAGAGGGAGAACACTGAAGCTTTCTTT. The entire variable domain, with the rest obtained from reference TRBV28 and TRBJ1-1, is as follows: DVKVTQSSRYLVKRTGEKVFLECVQDMDHENMFWYRQDPGLGLRLIYFSYDVKMKEKGDIPEGYSVSREKKERFSLILESASTNQTSMYLCASSFERENTEAFFGQGTRLTVV.

This chain joins TRBV5-1 and TRBJ2-1, with D perhaps TRBD1 (6 bases). The germline V gene encodes CDR1 SGHRS and CDR2 YFSETQ. This CDR3 spans 15 amino acids. V lost 1 base and J lost 9, with 17 bases in between. Here the CDR3 DNA reads TGCGCCAGCAGCTTGACGAGCCAGGGGTGGGTTGAGCAGTTCTTC. It codes for CASSLTSQGWVEQFF.

The rearrangement uses TRBV10-2 and TRBJ2-3, with unresolved D. The CDR3 length is 12 residues. Germline loops: CDR1 WSHSY, CDR2 SAAADI. The V and J ends lost 6 bases and 1 base respectively, with 5 bases between them. The CDR3 DNA is TGCGCCAGCAGCCGGTGCACAGATACGCAGTATTTT. It yields the protein CASSRCTDTQYF.

This clone came up once. This chain links TRBV7-3 with TRBJ2-3; unclear D gene. Trimming left V 5 bases short and J 6 bases short, with 15 bases between. Germline CDR1 is SGHTA and CDR2 is FQGTGA. The CDR3 is made up of 14 amino acids. The CDR3 sequence is CASSPNSWRDTQYF. CDR3 sequence (DNA): TGTGCCAGCAGCCCAAATTCATGGCGGGATACGCAGTATTTT.